The 25 T cell receptor beta chains reported below all come from one sample, sequenced in a study of blood T cell repertoires in COVID-19. Clones were sequenced by immunoSEQ multiplex PCR, and TCRdb holds only the in-frame ones, with some missing. The sample lists some 180,000 clones; 60% to 85% were seen once. Sequencing was performed on peripheral blood. These receptor sequences come from a woman in her fifties or sixties with active or convalescent COVID-19.

The CDR3 reads CASSLDPSGDTQYF. CDR3 in DNA: TGTGCCAGCAGCTTAGACCCCAGCGGGGATACGCAGTATTTT. The V call is TRBV11-3, the J call TRBJ2-3; D is perhaps TRBD2 (6 bases). Trimming removed 0 bases at V and 6 bases at J, with 10 bases between. The length of the CDR3 is 14 residues. Germline-derived CDR1 and CDR2 are SGHNT and YENEEA.

This chain links TRBV6-5 with TRBJ2-1; 7 positions match TRBD1. V dropped 6 bases and J dropped 3; count of bases not matched to a gene: 8. CDR1 and CDR2 from the germline V gene are MNHEY and SVGAGI. The CDR3 loop spans 15 amino acids. This CDR3 is CASSLQGPYYNEQFF. CDR3 DNA: TGTGCCAGCAGCCTACAGGGGCCCTACTACAATGAGCAGTTCTTC.

The chain links TRBV12-3 or TRBV12-4 to TRBJ1-5; D uncertain. The V end was cut by 6 bases, the J end by 10 bases, with 16 bases between. This CDR3 comprises 13 residues. For the CDR3, the DNA is TGTGCCAGCAGCAACAGCTCCCGAAACCCCCAGCATTTT. It codes for CASSNSSRNPQHF.

The chain joins TRBV12-2 to TRBJ2-3; the table names TRBD2, a call not compared with the DNA. TRBV12-2 is listed as a pseudogene. The CDR3 length is 16 residues. The chain's CDR3 is CASRTTYSGRCDTQYF. In nucleotides, the CDR3 is TGTGCAAGTCGCACTACGTATAGCGGGAGATGTGATACGCAGTATTTT.

By share, this clone ranks as medium-sized. V and J are TRBV15 and TRBJ2-2; TRBD1 agrees at 7 bases. With 6 bases clipped from V and 6 bases from J, the junction kept 10 bases outside the gene matches. This CDR3 is 15 amino acids long. Germline-derived CDR1 and CDR2 are LNHNV and YYDKDF (reference sequence). CDR3 sequence reads: CATSTSGGGAGELFF. The CDR3 DNA is TGTGCCACCAGTACGTCAGGGGGTGGTGCCGGGGAGCTGTTTTTT.

The chain joins TRBV29-1 to TRBJ2-3; tentative D call: TRBD1 (6 bases). Trimming removed 0 bases from V and 8 bases from J, with 12 bases in between. Germline CDR1 is SQVTM and CDR2 is ANQGSEA. The CDR3 length is 13 residues. CDR3: CSVEEQGARTQYF. CDR3 sequence (DNA): TGCAGCGTTGAAGAACAGGGTGCGCGTACGCAGTATTTT.

The rearrangement joins TRBV28 to TRBJ2-7; TRBD2 matches 15 bases. V lost 7 bases to trimming and J lost 2 bases; unmatched junction nucleotides: 15. Germline V gene sequence: CDR1 MDHEN, CDR2 SYDVKM. The CDR3 contains 19 residues. CDR3 loop: CASTPAGLAGGKDAYEQYF. In DNA form, the CDR3 reads TGTGCCAGCACCCCGGCGGGACTAGCGGGAGGCAAAGATGCCTACGAGCAGTACTTC.

This clone came up a few times. This chain links TRBV7-9 with TRBJ2-3; 11 bases map to TRBD2. Trimming removed 1 base from V and 4 bases from J; junction bases left unmatched: 7. The CDR3 runs 17 residues. The V gene's germline CDR1 is SEHNR and CDR2 FQNEAQ (reference sequence). The DNA for the CDR3 is TGTGCCAGCAGCTTAGTGGCTAGCGGGAGGTCCCCAGATACGCAGTATTTT. This codes for CASSLVASGRSPDTQYF. The full variable domain, in which reference TRBV7-9 and TRBJ2-3 provide the parts outside the CDR3, is DTGVSQNPRHKITKRGQNVTFRCDPISEHNRLYWYRQTLGQGPEFLTYFQNEAQLEKSRLLSDRFSAERPKGSFSTLEIQRTEQGDSAMYLCASSLVASGRSPDTQYFGPGTRLTVL.

The chain couples TRBV13 to TRBJ2-5, with 9 bases aligning to TRBD1. The V and J ends lost 4 bases and 2 bases, in that order; junction bases with no gene match: 8. CDR3 length: 16 residues. Germline V lookup: CDR1 PRHDT, CDR2 FYEKMQ (reference sequence). In nucleotides, the CDR3 is TGTGCCAGCAGCTCATACAGGGGGCTTGAGCAAGAGACCCAGTACTTC. Encoded protein: CASSSYRGLEQETQYF. Variable domain in full (rest from reference TRBV13 and TRBJ2-5): AAGVIQSPRHLIKEKRETATLKCYPIPRHDTVYWYQQGPGQDPQFLISFYEKMQSDKGSIPDRFSAQQFSDYHSELNMSSLELGDSALYFCASSSYRGLEQETQYFGPGTRLLVL.

This clone was picked up one time. The rearrangement joins TRBV5-1 to TRBJ2-2, with 12 bases identical to TRBD2. Trimming removed 0 bases from V and 7 bases from J; junction bases left unmatched: 7. Germline values: CDR1 SGHRS, CDR2 YFSETQ. The CDR3 spans 17 residues. Here the CDR3 reads CASSLGTSGISGGELFF. CDR3 DNA sequence: TGCGCCAGCAGCTTGGGGACTAGCGGGATCTCGGGCGGGGAGCTGTTTTTT.

This chain joins TRBV4-1 and TRBJ1-6; possibly TRBD1 for D (5 bases). Germline V CDR1 and CDR2: MGHRA, YSYEKL. This CDR3 is 18 amino acids long. V lost 0 bases and J lost 7, with 19 bases in between. CDR3 DNA: TGCGCCAGCAGCCAAGAACTTGGCTTTGTCGGGGGAAATTCACCCCTCCACTTT. Translated, it gives CASSQELGFVGGNSPLHF.

This chain uses TRBV7-9 with TRBJ1-6, with D unresolved. The CDR3 contains 14 residues. Germline V gene sequence: CDR1 SEHNR, CDR2 FQNEAQ (reference sequence). Trimming took off 5 bases at V and 5 bases at J, with 10 bases between the two ends. The CDR3 DNA reads as TGTGCCAGCAGCCATAACAGAAATAATTCACCCCTCCACTTT. Translating it yields CASSHNRNNSPLHF.

The chain joins TRBV30 to TRBJ1-1; TRBD1 agrees at 9 bases. The length of the CDR3 is 14 residues. Trimming took 2 bases from V and 1 from J; bases not matched to a gene: 2. Germline loops: CDR1 GTSNPN, CDR2 SVGIG (reference sequence). The CDR3 loop reads CAWSPGQGNTEAFF. CDR3 nucleotide sequence: TGTGCCTGGAGTCCGGGACAGGGGAACACTGAAGCTTTCTTT. The full variable domain, rest sourced from reference TRBV30 and TRBJ1-1, is SQTIHQWPATLVQPVGSPLSLECTVEGTSNPNLYWYRQAAGRGLQLLFYSVGIGQISSEVPQNLSASRPQDRQFILSSKKLLLSDSGFYLCAWSPGQGNTEAFFGQGTRLTVV.

V gene TRBV6-2 or TRBV6-3 combines with J gene TRBJ1-1; possible D gene TRBD1, 5 bases. The CDR3 length is 14 residues. V was trimmed by 6 bases and J by 4 bases, leaving 15 bases between them. Germline CDR1 is MNHEY and CDR2 is SVGEGT. The CDR3 here is CASSPQGIFTEAFF. The CDR3 DNA reads as TGTGCCAGCAGCCCCCAGGGAATATTCACTGAAGCTTTCTTT.

V usage is TRBV9 and J usage is TRBJ2-1; 9 bases are shared with TRBD1. Germline values: CDR1 SGDLS, CDR2 YYNGEE. CDR3 length: 16 residues. Trimming cost V 3 bases and J 2 bases; bases outside gene matches: 6. CDR3 bases: TGTGCCAGCAGCGCCTTACAGGGGGCCACCTACAATGAGCAGTTCTTC. The encoded protein is CASSALQGATYNEQFF.

The chain joins TRBV6-5 to TRBJ2-1; weak D call: TRBD1 (5 bases). The CDR3 runs 13 residues. The V gene lost 5 bases and the J gene lost 4 bases, with 9 bases spanning the gap. Looked up from germline, CDR1 is MNHEY and CDR2 is SVGAGI. Here the CDR3 DNA reads TGTGCCAGCAGTCGACAGAGTTACAATGAGCAGTTCTTC. Amino acid sequence: CASSRQSYNEQFF.

This clone was seen once. This chain uses TRBV9 with TRBJ2-3; TRBD2 aligns across 8 bases. This CDR3 has 19 residues. Trimming cost V 0 bases and J 2 bases; bases outside gene matches: 14. Germline loops: CDR1 SGDLS, CDR2 YYNGEE. The CDR3 DNA reads as TGTGCCAGCAGCGTAGGTTATCGTGTCGGGGGGGCCATCACAGATACGCAGTATTTT. It codes for CASSVGYRVGGAITDTQYF. Complete variable domain (other parts from reference TRBV9 and TRBJ2-3): DSGVTQTPKHLITATGQRVTLRCSPRSGDLSVYWYQQSLDQGLQFLIQYYNGEERAKGNILERFSAQQFPDLHSELNLSSLELGDSALYFCASSVGYRVGGAITDTQYFGPGTRLTVL.

CDR3 loop: CAWTPGTSGDEQYF. CDR3 nucleotide sequence: TGTGCCTGGACCCCCGGGACTAGCGGCGACGAGCAGTACTTC. The chain recombines TRBV30 with TRBJ2-7; TRBD2 matches at 11 bases. J gave up 5 bases and V 4 bases, and 7 bases lay outside the gene matches. This CDR3 has 14 amino acids. Germline values: CDR1 GTSNPN, CDR2 SVGIG (reference sequence).

The chain recombines TRBV11-2 with TRBJ1-2; TRBD1 matches at 9 bases. The CDR3 has 14 residues. CDR1 and CDR2 (germline): SGHAT, FQNNGV. The V gene end was trimmed by 5 bases and the J gene end by 3 bases; junction bases not matched to a gene: 4. The CDR3 protein is CASSPWTGDYGYTF. The CDR3 DNA is TGTGCCAGCAGCCCGTGGACAGGGGACTATGGCTACACCTTC.

With regard to this clone: This may be a read error, as it is one base from a much larger clone. Other DNA sequences in the sample encode the same CDR3. The chain employs TRBV15 and TRBJ1-1, with 7 bases fitting TRBD1. The CDR3 has 15 amino acids. V trimming: 0 bases; J trimming: 1 base; junction bases outside the gene matches: 2. Germline CDR1 and CDR2: LNHNV and YYDKDF (reference sequence). The DNA for the CDR3 is TGTGCCACCAGCAGAGATCGGACAGGGAACACTGAAGCTTTCTTT. Translating it yields CATSRDRTGNTEAFF.

The sample holds a few counts of this clone. The chain links TRBV5-6 to TRBJ1-5; no definite D call. Trimming shortened V by 2 bases and J by 0 bases, and 9 bases separated the two germline ends. This CDR3 has 15 residues. CDR1 and CDR2 (germline): SGHDT, YYEEEE. CDR3 nucleotides: TGTGCCAGCAGCTTTTGGCATCTTAGCAATCAGCCCCAGCATTTT. Translation: CASSFWHLSNQPQHF.

V gene TRBV11-3 combines with J gene TRBJ2-7; D perhaps matches TRBD2 (6 bases). The CDR3 extends over 13 amino acids. CDR1 is SGHNT and CDR2 is YENEEA in the germline V gene. The ends were cut back, 5 bases at V and 6 bases at J, with 14 bases in the middle. The CDR3 loop is CASSLSRESEQYF. The CDR3 DNA sequence: TGTGCCAGCAGCCTCTCCCGGGAGTCCGAGCAGTACTTC.

Only one count was recorded for this clone. The gene calls are TRBV7-2 and TRBJ2-7, with 9 bases that match TRBD2. Germline assignment: CDR1 SGHTA and CDR2 FQGNSA. V lost 3 bases and J lost 0; bases outside the gene matches: 6. This CDR3 has 16 amino acids. CDR3 coding DNA: TGTGCCAGCAGCTTGGGACTAGCTAGGAGCTCCTACGAGCAGTACTTC. Its protein is CASSLGLARSSYEQYF.

This clone was detected once. V and J are TRBV4-3 and TRBJ1-3; TRBD1 aligns across 9 bases. Germline trimming cut 3 bases from V and 7 bases from J; bases unmatched to any gene: 13. Germline lookup yields CDR1 LGHNA and CDR2 YSLEER. The CDR3 spans 17 residues. The CDR3 spells CASSHSPDRGGSNTIYF. CDR3 nucleotide sequence: TGCGCCAGCAGCCATTCTCCCGACAGGGGGGGTAGCAACACCATATATTTT.

The rearrangement links TRBV7-3 to TRBJ1-1; D gene unclear. Germline CDR1 SGHTA, CDR2 FQGTGA. The CDR3 is 13 residues long. The V and J ends lost 4 bases and 0 bases respectively, with 6 bases between them. The CDR3 spells CASSSSVNTEAFF. CDR3 coding DNA: TGTGCCAGCAGCTCCTCTGTGAACACTGAAGCTTTCTTT.